The source of this T cell receptor beta chain is a study of blood T cell repertoires in COVID-19. As for the study in general: T cells, B-cell-depleted T cells, or PBMCs provided the cDNA or gDNA that served as material.

This CDR3 spans 11 amino acids. The ends lost 11 bases at V and 5 bases at J; junction bases unmatched: 4. CDR1 is SNHLY and CDR2 is FYNNEI in the germline V gene. Here immunoSEQ multiplex PCR was the method, and the copy in TCRdb shows in-frame clones only, minus some. Here the sample spans some 150,000 clones, roughly nine tenths being singletons. Sequencing input: peripheral blood. The V gene is TRBV2, the J gene TRBJ2-7; the match to TRBD2 covers 9 bases. This clonotype was obtained from a man aged 50 or older with acute or convalescent COVID-19. CDR3 protein: CAAGGDNEQYV. CDR3 DNA sequence: TGTGCCGCGGGGGGGGACAACGAGCAGTACGTC.